The 16 T cell receptor beta chains below all came from one sample that was sequenced in a study of T cells after yellow fever vaccination. TCRdb re-called the 5' RACE reads through MiXCR, storing one row per CDR3 protein. The sample includes 600,000 to 750,000 distinct CDR3 sequences, roughly an eighth of them seen just once. Source: PBMCs, taken on the day of the yellow fever booster vaccination. The receptor set was obtained from a man between 25 and 39 years old who received the YFV17D yellow fever vaccine.

The table lists this clonotype with a few counts. The chain links TRBV10-3 to TRBJ2-1, with 14 bases matching TRBD2. V shed 0 bases, J shed 9 bases, and the junction held 4 bases outside the gene matches. In germline, CDR1 is ENHRY, CDR2 SYGVKD. This CDR3 is 16 amino acids long. The CDR3: CAISESGTSGSPEQFF. Here the CDR3 DNA reads TGTGCCATCAGTGAGTCCGGGACTAGCGGGAGTCCTGAGCAGTTCTTC.

The chain couples TRBV5-1 to TRBJ1-4, with 8 bases that match TRBD1. This CDR3 is 15 amino acids long. J lost 5 bases, V lost 3 bases, and 6 bases had no gene match. From germline, CDR1 is SGHRS and CDR2 YFSETQ. In DNA, the CDR3 is TGCGCCAGCAGCTCGACAGGGGCCGAGAATGAAAAACTGTTTTTT. Translated, it gives CASSSTGAENEKLFF.

This clonotype was seen a few times. The V call is TRBV12-3 or TRBV12-4, the J call TRBJ1-1; 8 bases map to TRBD1. This CDR3 comprises 14 residues. The V and J ends lost 4 bases and 6 bases, in that order; junction bases with no gene match: 7. The CDR3 region is CASSSPTGEAEAFF. CDR3 bases: TGTGCCAGCAGTTCCCCGACAGGGGAGGCTGAAGCTTTCTTT.

This clonotype occurred a few times. The rearrangement uses TRBV7-2 and TRBJ2-5; D not resolved. CDR3 size: 15 residues. With 5 bases removed from V and 4 bases from J, the gap between germline ends came to 17 bases. Germline-derived CDR1 and CDR2 are SGHTA and FQGNSA. The CDR3 loop is CASSPALKPGETQYF. The CDR3 coding sequence is TGTGCCAGCAGCCCCGCCCTAAAACCGGGAGAGACCCAGTACTTC.

Only a few counts were recorded for this clonotype. The chain uses TRBV7-9 and TRBJ2-5, with 8 bases identical to TRBD1. CDR3 length equals 15 residues. From germline, CDR1 is SEHNR and CDR2 FQNEAQ (reference sequence). V shed 1 base and J 5 bases; nucleotides not matched to a gene: 6. CDR3 amino acids: CASSLDGTGGETQYF. The CDR3 DNA is TGTGCCAGCAGCTTAGATGGGACAGGCGGGGAGACCCAGTACTTC.

This clonotype was seen a handful of times. This rearrangement joins TRBV7-2 to TRBJ2-3; D is uncertain. Germline V gene data show CDR1 as SGHTA and CDR2 as FQGNSA. The CDR3 totals 13 residues. V dropped 2 bases and J dropped 4 bases, with 7 bases sitting between them. The CDR3 protein is CASSLTGADTQYF. The DNA for the CDR3 is TGTGCCAGCAGCTTAACTGGGGCAGATACGCAGTATTTT.

This clonotype was seen more than once but under ten times. V gene TRBV7-2 combines with J gene TRBJ2-1, with D possibly being TRBD2 (7 bases). The CDR3 totals 17 residues. Trimming took off 6 bases at V and 6 bases at J, with 24 bases between the two ends. Germline V gene sequence: CDR1 SGHTA, CDR2 FQGNSA. Written as DNA, the CDR3 is TGTGCCAGCAGTGGGAGAGGGGGGGGACTAAGCCCCAATGAGCAGTTCTTC. This sequence encodes CASSGRGGGLSPNEQFF.

This sequence joins TRBV3-1 and TRBJ2-3; D is possibly TRBD2 (5 bases). CDR3 length: 16 residues. Looked up from germline, CDR1 is LGHDT and CDR2 is YNNKEL (reference sequence). V lost 0 bases and J lost 5, with 15 bases in between. CDR3 DNA: TGTGCCAGCAGCCAAGATTCCCCAGGAGGAAGAGATACGCAGTATTTT. Translated: CASSQDSPGGRDTQYF.

CDR3 loop: CASSNRTSGRETQYF. For the CDR3, the DNA is TGTGCCAGCAGCAATAGGACTAGCGGGAGAGAGACCCAGTACTTC. V and J are TRBV7-6 and TRBJ2-5; 13 nucleotides align to TRBD2. Germline trimming cut 5 bases from V and 4 bases from J; bases unmatched to any gene: 4. The CDR3 consists of 15 residues. Per the germline V gene, CDR1 is SGHVS and CDR2 is FNYEAQ. The whole variable domain, remainder taken from reference TRBV7-6 and TRBJ2-5, is GAGVSQSPRYKVTKRGQDVALRCDPISGHVSLYWYRQALGQGPEFLTYFNYEAQQDKSGLPNDRFSAERPEGSISTLTIQRTEQRDSAMYRCASSNRTSGRETQYFGPGTRLLVL.

In this sample, this clonotype turned up many times. The V and J genes are TRBV12-3 or TRBV12-4 and TRBJ2-7, with D perhaps matching TRBD1 (5 bases). The CDR3 is made up of 13 amino acids. The V end lost 7 bases, the J end lost 1 base, and 11 bases lay between the germline ends. The CDR3 protein is CASTADNSYEQYF. The CDR3 nucleotides read TGTGCCAGCACCGCGGACAATTCCTACGAGCAGTACTTC.

This clonotype was detected many times. In DNA, the CDR3 is TGTGCCAGCAGCCAAGAGGGACAGGGGTTCTTC. Amino acid sequence: CASSQEGQGFF. The rearrangement uses TRBV3-1 and TRBJ2-1; TRBD1 matches at 9 bases. CDR3 length: 11 residues. CDR1 and CDR2 (germline): LGHDT, YNNKEL (reference sequence). The junction had 0 bases not matched to a gene; V was cut back by 0 bases and J by 15 bases.

This clonotype was seen only once. CDR3 bases: TGTGCCAGCTCACCACCGACAGGGGGGCTAGCTAACTATGGCTACACCTTC. It specifies CASSPPTGGLANYGYTF. This chain uses TRBV18 with TRBJ1-2; TRBD1 aligns across 9 bases. The length of the CDR3 is 17 residues. J lost 0 bases, V lost 0 bases, and 5 bases had no gene match. Germline lookup yields CDR1 KGHSH and CDR2 LQKENI.

The chain is built from TRBV4-3 and TRBJ1-1; 8 bases are a match to TRBD1. This CDR3 has 13 residues. Germline CDR1 is LGHNA and CDR2 is YSLEER. The trim removed 2 bases at V and 6 bases at J, leaving 2 bases unmatched. The CDR3 DNA sequence: TGCGCCAGCAGCCAAACAGGGGGACCTGAAGCTTTCTTT. Protein: CASSQTGGPEAFF.

This clonotype was seen at least ten times. The V gene is TRBV14, the J gene TRBJ2-1; 7 nucleotides match TRBD2. V shed 1 base, J shed 2 bases, and the junction held 8 bases outside the gene matches. The V gene's germline CDR1 is SGHDN and CDR2 FVKESK. CDR3 length: 17 residues. The CDR3 region is CASSQVPSAGPYNEQFF. The CDR3 nucleotides read TGTGCCAGCAGCCAAGTCCCCTCAGCGGGGCCCTACAATGAGCAGTTCTTC.

The V gene is TRBV5-8, the J gene TRBJ2-1; D is possibly TRBD2 (5 bases). The germline CDR1 and CDR2 sequences are SGHTS and YDEGEE. The CDR3 has 14 amino acids. V gave up 0 bases and J gave up 12 bases, with 16 bases separating them. The CDR3 loop reads CASSLGTGGWVQFF. In DNA form, the CDR3 reads TGTGCCAGCAGCTTGGGGACGGGCGGGTGGGTGCAGTTCTTC.

This clonotype occurred many times. V is TRBV20-1 and J is TRBJ2-3; D unresolved. The germline gives CDR1 DFQATT, CDR2 SNEGSKA (reference sequence). The CDR3 spans 12 residues. V was shortened by 0 bases and J by 1 base, with 2 bases between the two germline ends. The CDR3 is CSAREGTDTQYF. The DNA of the CDR3 is TGCAGTGCTAGAGAGGGCACAGATACGCAGTATTTT.